One and the same sample provided the 18 T cell receptor beta chains below, sequenced in a study of regulatory T cells in long-lasting Graves disease. The time point here: newly diagnosed GD, antithyroid drugs for less than 3 months. PBMC RNA served as the TCR library source. For TCR beta, libraries came from iRepertoire HTBI primers and Arm-PCR of CDR3 regions. TCRdb re-called the multiplex PCR reads with MiXCR, one entry per CDR3 protein. The sample consists of about 500,000 distinct CDR3 sequences, about 16% of them appearing once. These data also featured in a second study, about T cells in Graves' hyperthyroidism and ophthalmopathy.

The material was peripheral blood mononuclear cells (PBMCs), obtained at new diagnosis, from a patient treated with antithyroid drugs. The receptors were gathered from a man in his forties with Graves disease.

This clonotype has at least ten counts. V usage is TRBV25-1 and J usage is TRBJ2-7; 9 nucleotides match TRBD1. Per the germline V gene, CDR1 is MGHDK and CDR2 is SYGVNS. V lost 6 bases to trimming and J lost 0 bases; unmatched junction nucleotides: 6. The CDR3 is 15 amino acids. This chain's CDR3 is CASSAGQGSSYEQYF. The CDR3, as DNA: TGTGCCAGCAGCGCGGGACAGGGCAGCTCCTACGAGCAGTACTTC.

This clonotype was detected ten times or more. The rearrangement joins TRBV28 to TRBJ2-7; D gene uncertain. The V gene's germline CDR1 is MDHEN and CDR2 SYDVKM. This CDR3 region has 13 residues. Trimming cost V 7 bases and J 2 bases, with 12 bases left between them. DNA for the CDR3: TGTGCCAGCATCAAAACACGACCCTACGAGCAGTACTTC. Its translation is CASIKTRPYEQYF.

This clonotype has just a few counts. The chain joins TRBV13 to TRBJ2-3, with 10 bases fitting TRBD1. The CDR3 loop spans 16 amino acids. CDR1 is PRHDT and CDR2 is FYEKMQ in the germline V gene (reference sequence). With 0 bases clipped from V and 7 bases from J, the junction kept 7 bases outside the gene matches. The CDR3 loop reads CASSLGRQGARNTQYF. The CDR3 DNA reads as TGTGCCAGCAGCTTAGGGAGACAGGGGGCGCGGAATACGCAGTATTTT.

This clonotype was counted many times. This chain joins TRBV27 and TRBJ1-1, with TRBD1 as a possible D gene (5 bases). CDR3 length: 16 amino acids. Germline values: CDR1 MNHEY, CDR2 SMNVEV (reference sequence). V lost 2 bases and J 1 base, leaving 14 bases between the germline ends. Here the CDR3 reads CASSLIPGYRNTEAFF. CDR3 DNA sequence: TGTGCCAGCAGTTTAATTCCAGGGTATCGGAACACTGAAGCTTTCTTT.

The chain recombines TRBV24-1 with TRBJ1-4; D is undetermined. The CDR3 has 13 residues. In germline, CDR1 is KGHDR, CDR2 SFDVKD. V lost 5 bases and J 7 bases, leaving 10 bases between the germline ends. As DNA, the CDR3 is TGTGCCACCAGTGGGAGGGCGTCTGAAAAACTGTTTTTT. It encodes CATSGRASEKLFF.

V and J are TRBV6-2 or TRBV6-3 and TRBJ2-3, with D perhaps TRBD2 (5 bases). V gave up 0 bases and J gave up 3 bases, with 13 bases separating them. The CDR3 runs 16 residues. Germline assignment: CDR1 MNHEY and CDR2 SVGEGT. The CDR3 nucleotides are TGTGCCAGCAGTTACTCATACGGACTTACTACAGATACGCAGTATTTT. Amino acid sequence: CASSYSYGLTTDTQYF.

Comment on this clonotype: Given a much more abundant clone one base away, this may be a read error. This rearrangement joins TRBV29-1 to TRBJ2-1; 14 nucleotides match TRBD2. CDR3 length: 13 amino acids. Germline assignment: CDR1 SQVTM and CDR2 ANQGSEA. The CDR3 region is CSVGTSGRNGQFF. CDR3 nucleotide sequence: TGCAGCGTGGGGACTAGCGGGAGAAATGGGCAGTTCTTC.

This clonotype was detected ten times or more. The chain uses TRBV7-3 and TRBJ2-1; the D gene could be TRBD1 or TRBD2 (5 bases each). Germline V gene sequence: CDR1 SGHTA, CDR2 FQGTGA. The CDR3 sequence is 16 residues long. V gave up 4 bases and J gave up 7 bases, with 20 bases separating them. This CDR3 is CASSSSGTGKGNEQFF. CDR3 nucleotide sequence: TGTGCCAGCAGCTCCTCCGGGACGGGGAAGGGGAATGAGCAGTTCTTC.

This clonotype has ten or more counts. The V gene is TRBV20-1, the J gene TRBJ1-5; 8 bases line up with TRBD1. Germline CDR1 is DFQATT and CDR2 is SNEGSKA (reference sequence). V was clipped by 1 base and J by 5 bases; unmatched bases: 10. The CDR3 covers 16 residues. This chain's CDR3 is CSARVPTGGGDQPQHF. The CDR3 coding sequence is TGCAGTGCTAGAGTCCCCACAGGGGGTGGGGATCAGCCCCAGCATTTT.

This clonotype was observed many times. The chain combines TRBV2 with TRBJ1-4; D is unclear. Looked up from germline, CDR1 is SNHLY and CDR2 is FYNNEI. The CDR3 has 15 residues. Trimming left V 2 bases short and J 0 bases short, with 7 bases between. The CDR3 reads CASSERRSTNEKLFF. CDR3 in DNA: TGTGCCAGCAGTGAACGCCGCTCAACTAATGAAAAACTGTTTTTT.

This clonotype was picked up many times. This chain connects TRBV11-2 to TRBJ2-1; TRBD1 matches 11 bases. Germline CDR1 and CDR2: SGHAT and FQNNGV. Unmatched junction bases numbered 14, after V lost 5 bases and J lost 8 bases. CDR3 length equals 17 residues. CDR3 in amino acids: CASSPGTGGSFIDEQFF. CDR3 DNA sequence: TGTGCCAGCAGCCCGGGGACAGGGGGAAGCTTTATTGATGAGCAGTTCTTC.

This clonotype was found a few times. This sequence joins TRBV10-2 and TRBJ2-1; 7 bases are shared with TRBD2. The CDR3 runs 14 residues. With V trimmed by 1 base and J by 9 bases, 6 bases remained unmatched. Germline V gives CDR1 WSHSY, CDR2 SAAADI. The CDR3 protein is CASSEWRERGEQFF. CDR3 sequence (DNA): TGCGCCAGCAGTGAGTGGCGGGAGCGAGGTGAGCAGTTCTTC.

This sequence joins TRBV4-2 and TRBJ2-7; 8 bases agree with TRBD2. Trimming cost V 0 bases and J 0 bases; bases outside gene matches: 7. Germline V gene data show CDR1 as LGHNA and CDR2 as YNFKEQ. The CDR3 sequence is 17 residues long. The CDR3 DNA reads as TGTGCCAGCAGCCAAGATTTGGAGCGGGAGTTCTCCTACGAGCAGTACTTC. It specifies CASSQDLEREFSYEQYF.

The table lists this clonotype with a few counts. The V gene is TRBV20-1, the J gene TRBJ1-4; D unresolved. V was trimmed by 3 bases and J by 3 bases, leaving 26 bases between them. The CDR3 length is 19 residues. The germline gives CDR1 DFQATT, CDR2 SNEGSKA (reference sequence). In DNA form, the CDR3 reads TGCAGTGCTAGGGCCTTTGATTTAACTGGCAAAATAGCTAATGAAAAACTGTTTTTT. It encodes CSARAFDLTGKIANEKLFF.

This clonotype was seen ten or more times. V and J are TRBV13 and TRBJ2-7; 8 bases agree with TRBD2. Germline V gene data show CDR1 as PRHDT and CDR2 as FYEKMQ (reference sequence). The trim removed 5 bases at V and 6 bases at J, leaving 15 bases unmatched. CDR3 length equals 16 residues. The CDR3 sequence is CASSPGLSGIGIEQYF. The CDR3 coding sequence is TGTGCCAGCAGCCCAGGGCTTAGCGGGATAGGTATCGAGCAGTACTTC.

There are many counts of this clonotype. CDR3 sequence (DNA): TGTGCCAGCAGCTTAGGCGGTAGGGAGACCCAGTACTTC. Translating gives CASSLGGRETQYF. The chain combines TRBV7-9 with TRBJ2-5; D unresolved. Germline V gene sequence: CDR1 SEHNR, CDR2 FQNEAQ (reference sequence). There are 13 residues in the CDR3. Trimming pared 1 base from V and 5 bases from J, leaving 8 bases between.

The sample holds one count of this clonotype. The gene calls are TRBV27 and TRBJ1-1; 9 bases fit TRBD1. V shed 3 bases and J 6 bases; nucleotides not matched to a gene: 5. Per the germline V gene, CDR1 is MNHEY and CDR2 is SMNVEV (reference sequence). This CDR3 is built from 14 residues. The CDR3 loop is CASSFGQGRSEAFF. CDR3 sequence (DNA): TGTGCCAGCAGTTTCGGACAGGGGAGATCTGAAGCTTTCTTT.

This chain uses TRBV7-9 with TRBJ2-1, with D tentatively TRBD2 (5 bases). V lost 3 bases and J lost 0, with 9 bases in between. Germline-derived CDR1 and CDR2 are SEHNR and FQNEAQ (reference sequence). This CDR3 has 15 amino acids. The CDR3 coding sequence is TGTGCCAGCAGCTTCAAAGGGAGCTCCTACAATGAGCAGTTCTTC. This encodes CASSFKGSSYNEQFF.